This paragraph covers one TCR beta chain sequence. These data originate in a study of cytomegalovirus exposure and HLA in healthy donors. V was pared by 2 bases and J by 7 bases, with 11 bases between. Germline V lookup: CDR1 SGHAT, CDR2 FQNNGV. The CDR3 covers 14 residues. Profiling relied on immunoSEQ multiplex PCR, and the TCRdb table lists in-frame clones only, not all of them. The repertoire holds around 300,000 clones, with around 90% as singletons. The sample consisted of PBMCs. V is TRBV11-2 and J is TRBJ1-4, with D possibly being TRBD1 (6 bases). The clonotype comes from a man aged 30 to 39 in good health and CMV-seronegative. CDR3 amino acids: CASSLPRGTEKLFF. CDR3 bases: TGTGCCAGCAGCTTACCCAGGGGAACTGAAAAACTGTTTTTT.